This T cell receptor (beta chain) was identified during a study of OX40 agonist ivuxolimab in advanced cancers. Study-wide results and caveats: Blood T cells, both CD4+ and CD8+, expanded clonally by week 6 at 0.1 to 3.0 mg/kg. Among the lowest peripheral clonal expansion occurred in 0.1-3.0 mg/kg partial responders. Mean expanded clone counts were higher in CD8+ than CD4+ T cells. The expanded peripheral T cells' antigen specificity was not determined.

About this clone: Its antigen remains unidentified.

Clones were read by immunoSEQ multiplex PCR, and TCRdb kept only the in-frame ones, dropping some. The table lists about 83,000 clones, 84% of them singletons. V shed 10 bases and J shed 6 bases, with 15 bases lying between them. This CDR3 region has 12 residues. Germline CDR1 reads MDHEN; CDR2 reads SYDVKM. The sample was CD4+ or CD8+ T cells sorted from blood, taken in a trial of the OX40 agonist ivuxolimab. The rearrangement joins TRBV28 to TRBJ1-2; possibly TRBD1 for D (6 bases). This TCR was sampled from an adult with an advanced solid tumor such as melanoma, head and neck, liver or kidney cancer. CDR3 nucleotides: TGTGCCACAATCGGACAGTCGCATGGCTACACCTTC. Residues: CATIGQSHGYTF.